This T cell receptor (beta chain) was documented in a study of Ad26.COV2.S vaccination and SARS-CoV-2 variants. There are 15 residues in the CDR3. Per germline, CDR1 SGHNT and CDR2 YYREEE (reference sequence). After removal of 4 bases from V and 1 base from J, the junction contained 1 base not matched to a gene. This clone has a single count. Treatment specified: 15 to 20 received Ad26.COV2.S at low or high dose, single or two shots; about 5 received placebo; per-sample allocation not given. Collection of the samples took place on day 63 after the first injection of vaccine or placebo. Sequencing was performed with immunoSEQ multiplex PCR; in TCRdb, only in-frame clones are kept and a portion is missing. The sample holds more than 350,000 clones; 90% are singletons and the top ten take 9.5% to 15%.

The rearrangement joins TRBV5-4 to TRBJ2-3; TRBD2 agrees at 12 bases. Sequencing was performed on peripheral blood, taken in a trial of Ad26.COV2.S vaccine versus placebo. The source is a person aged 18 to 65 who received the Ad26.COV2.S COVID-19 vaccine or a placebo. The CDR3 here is CASSPSGRGTDTQYF. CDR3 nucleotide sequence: TGTGCCAGCAGCCCTAGCGGGAGGGGCACAGATACGCAGTATTTT. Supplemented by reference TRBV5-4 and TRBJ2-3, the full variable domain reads ETGVTQSPTHLIKTRGQQVTLRCSSQSGHNTVSWYQQALGQGPQFIFQYYREEENGRGNFPPRFSGLQFPNYSSELNVNALELDDSALYLCASSPSGRGTDTQYFGPGTRLTVL.